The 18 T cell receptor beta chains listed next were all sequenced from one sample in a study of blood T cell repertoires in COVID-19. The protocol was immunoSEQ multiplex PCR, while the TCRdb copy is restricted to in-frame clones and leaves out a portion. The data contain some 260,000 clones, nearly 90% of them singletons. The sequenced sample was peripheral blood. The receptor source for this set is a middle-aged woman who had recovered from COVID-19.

CDR3 DNA sequence: TGTGCCAGCAGCGGCACAGAGAATGTTGGAAACACCATATATTTT. It translates to CASSGTENVGNTIYF. The V call is TRBV13, the J call TRBJ1-3; unclear D gene. CDR3 length equals 15 residues. CDR1 is PRHDT and CDR2 is FYEKMQ in the germline V gene (reference sequence). Deletions cut 5 bases from V and 3 bases from J, with 14 bases between. The entire variable domain, with the rest obtained from reference TRBV13 and TRBJ1-3, is as follows: AAGVIQSPRHLIKEKRETATLKCYPIPRHDTVYWYQQGPGQDPQFLISFYEKMQSDKGSIPDRFSAQQFSDYHSELNMSSLELGDSALYFCASSGTENVGNTIYFGEGSWLTVV.

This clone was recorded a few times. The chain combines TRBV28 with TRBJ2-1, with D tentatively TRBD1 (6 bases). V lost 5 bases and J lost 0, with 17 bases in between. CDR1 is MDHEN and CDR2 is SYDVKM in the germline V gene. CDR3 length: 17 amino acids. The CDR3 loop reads CASSATKQGFSYNEQFF. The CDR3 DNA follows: TGTGCCAGCAGTGCCACTAAACAGGGTTTCTCCTACAATGAGCAGTTCTTC.

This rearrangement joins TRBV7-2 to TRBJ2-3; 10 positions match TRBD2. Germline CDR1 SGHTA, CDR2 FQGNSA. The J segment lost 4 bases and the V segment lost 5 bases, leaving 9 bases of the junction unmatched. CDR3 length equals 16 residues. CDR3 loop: CASSRQEAGGPDTQYF. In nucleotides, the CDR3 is TGTGCCAGCAGCCGCCAGGAAGCGGGGGGGCCAGATACGCAGTATTTT. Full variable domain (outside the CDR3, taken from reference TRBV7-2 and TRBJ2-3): GAGVSQSPSNKVTEKGKDVELRCDPISGHTALYWYRQSLGQGLEFLIYFQGNSAPDKSGLPSDRFSAERTGGSVSTLTIQRTQQEDSAVYLCASSRQEAGGPDTQYFGPGTRLTVL.

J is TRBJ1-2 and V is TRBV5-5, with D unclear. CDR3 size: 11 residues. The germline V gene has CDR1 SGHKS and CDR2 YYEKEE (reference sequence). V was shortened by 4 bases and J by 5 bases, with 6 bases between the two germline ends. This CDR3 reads CASSPGYGYTF. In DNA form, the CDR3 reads TGTGCCAGCAGCCCAGGATATGGCTACACCTTC.

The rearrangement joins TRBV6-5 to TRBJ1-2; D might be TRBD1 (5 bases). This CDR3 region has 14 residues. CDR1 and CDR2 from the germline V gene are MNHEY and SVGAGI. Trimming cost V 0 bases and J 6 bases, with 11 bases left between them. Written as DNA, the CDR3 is TGTGCCAGCAGTTACTCGTCATGGGGGGATGGCTACACCTTC. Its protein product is CASSYSSWGDGYTF.

The DNA for the CDR3 is TGCGCCAGCAGCCAAGATCGGAAGGGGCCCTGGGGAGGCTACACCTTC. Its translation: CASSQDRKGPWGGYTF. V is TRBV4-3 and J is TRBJ1-2; weak D call: TRBD1 (5 bases). The CDR3 covers 16 residues. V lost 0 bases and J lost 8, with 19 bases in between. Per germline, CDR1 LGHNA and CDR2 YSLEER.

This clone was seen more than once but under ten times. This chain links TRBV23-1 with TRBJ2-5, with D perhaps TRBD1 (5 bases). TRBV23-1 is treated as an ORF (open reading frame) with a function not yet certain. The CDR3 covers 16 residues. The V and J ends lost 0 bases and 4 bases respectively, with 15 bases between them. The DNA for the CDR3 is TGCGCCAGCAGTCAATCAGTAAAGGGGAAGGGAGAGACCCAGTACTTC. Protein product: CASSQSVKGKGETQYF.

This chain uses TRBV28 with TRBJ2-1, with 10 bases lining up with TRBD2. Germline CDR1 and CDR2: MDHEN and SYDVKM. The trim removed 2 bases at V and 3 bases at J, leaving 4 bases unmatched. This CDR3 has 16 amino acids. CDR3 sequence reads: CASSLDGLAVYNEQFF. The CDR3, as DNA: TGTGCCAGCAGTTTAGACGGACTAGCGGTCTACAATGAGCAGTTCTTC.

CDR3 DNA sequence: TGTGCCAGCAGCTTGCCGGACAATTTATATTATGGCTACACCTTC. Protein: CASSLPDNLYYGYTF. The chain recombines TRBV11-2 with TRBJ1-2; D perhaps matches TRBD1 (5 bases). Trimming shortened V by 3 bases and J by 5 bases, and 16 bases separated the two germline ends. In germline, CDR1 is SGHAT, CDR2 FQNNGV. This CDR3 has 15 residues. Full variable domain (outside the CDR3, taken from reference TRBV11-2 and TRBJ1-2): EAGVAQSPRYKIIEKRQSVAFWCNPISGHATLYWYQQILGQGPKLLIQFQNNGVVDDSQLPKDRFSAERLKGVDSTLKIQPAKLEDSAVYLCASSLPDNLYYGYTFGSGTRLTVV.

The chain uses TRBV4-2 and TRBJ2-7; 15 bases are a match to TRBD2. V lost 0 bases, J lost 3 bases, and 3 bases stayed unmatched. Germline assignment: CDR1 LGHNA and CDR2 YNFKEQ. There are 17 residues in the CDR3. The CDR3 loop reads CASSQELGLAGGYEQYF. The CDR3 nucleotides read TGTGCCAGCAGCCAAGAATTGGGACTAGCGGGGGGCTACGAGCAGTACTTC.

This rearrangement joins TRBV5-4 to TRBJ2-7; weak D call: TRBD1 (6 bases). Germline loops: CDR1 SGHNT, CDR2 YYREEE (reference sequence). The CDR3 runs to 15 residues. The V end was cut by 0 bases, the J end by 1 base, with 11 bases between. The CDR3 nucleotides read TGTGCCAGCAGCTTGGCATTAGGGACATCCTACGAGCAGTACTTC. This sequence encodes CASSLALGTSYEQYF.

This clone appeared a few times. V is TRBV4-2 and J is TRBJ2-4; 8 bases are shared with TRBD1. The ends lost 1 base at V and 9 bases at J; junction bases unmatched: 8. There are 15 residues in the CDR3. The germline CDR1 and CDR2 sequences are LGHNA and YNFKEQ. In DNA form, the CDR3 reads TGTGCCAGCAGCCAAGTAAGACAGGGGCTAAGCATTCAGTACTTC. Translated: CASSQVRQGLSIQYF.

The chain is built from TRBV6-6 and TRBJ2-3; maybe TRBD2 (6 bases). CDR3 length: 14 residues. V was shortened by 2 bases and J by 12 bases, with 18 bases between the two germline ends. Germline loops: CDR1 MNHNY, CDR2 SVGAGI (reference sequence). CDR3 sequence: CASSYPGLLNHQYF. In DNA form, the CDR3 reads TGTGCCAGCAGTTACCCGGGACTTTTAAACCATCAGTATTTT.

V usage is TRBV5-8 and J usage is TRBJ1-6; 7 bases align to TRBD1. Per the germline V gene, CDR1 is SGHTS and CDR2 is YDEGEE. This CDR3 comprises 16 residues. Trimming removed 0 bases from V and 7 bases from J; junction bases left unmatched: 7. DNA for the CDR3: TGTGCCAGCAGCTTGGGACGGGACAGCCTAAATTCACCCCTCCACTTT. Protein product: CASSLGRDSLNSPLHF. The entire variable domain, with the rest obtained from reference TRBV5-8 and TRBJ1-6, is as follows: EAGVTQSPTHLIKTRGQQATLRCSPISGHTSVYWYQQALGLGLQFLLWYDEGEERNRGNFPPRFSGRQFPNYSSELNVNALELEDSALYLCASSLGRDSLNSPLHFGNGTRLTVT.

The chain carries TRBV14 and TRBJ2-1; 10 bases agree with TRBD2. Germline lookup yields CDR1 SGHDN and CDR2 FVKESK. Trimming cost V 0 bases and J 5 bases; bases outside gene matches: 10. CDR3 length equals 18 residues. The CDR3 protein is CASSQEKTSGDLHNEQFF. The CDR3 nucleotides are TGTGCCAGCAGCCAAGAAAAAACTAGCGGGGACCTCCACAATGAGCAGTTCTTC.

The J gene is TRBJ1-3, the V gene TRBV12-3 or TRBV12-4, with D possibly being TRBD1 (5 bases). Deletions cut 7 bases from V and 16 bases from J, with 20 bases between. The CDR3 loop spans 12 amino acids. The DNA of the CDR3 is TGTGCCAGCACATTTTACAGGTTGGGTCGGTATTTT. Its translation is CASTFYRLGRYF.

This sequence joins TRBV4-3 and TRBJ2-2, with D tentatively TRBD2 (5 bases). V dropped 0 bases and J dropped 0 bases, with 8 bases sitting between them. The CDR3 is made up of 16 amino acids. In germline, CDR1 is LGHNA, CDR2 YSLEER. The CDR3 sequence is CASSQESGTNTGELFF. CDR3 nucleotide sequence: TGCGCCAGCAGCCAAGAGAGCGGTACGAACACCGGGGAGCTGTTTTTT.

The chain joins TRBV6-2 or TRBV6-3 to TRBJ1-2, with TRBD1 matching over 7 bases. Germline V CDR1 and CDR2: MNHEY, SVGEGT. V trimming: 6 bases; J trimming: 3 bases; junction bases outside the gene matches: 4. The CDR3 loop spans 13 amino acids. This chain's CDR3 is CASSPGQDYGYTF. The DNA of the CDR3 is TGTGCCAGCAGCCCCGGACAGGACTATGGCTACACCTTC.